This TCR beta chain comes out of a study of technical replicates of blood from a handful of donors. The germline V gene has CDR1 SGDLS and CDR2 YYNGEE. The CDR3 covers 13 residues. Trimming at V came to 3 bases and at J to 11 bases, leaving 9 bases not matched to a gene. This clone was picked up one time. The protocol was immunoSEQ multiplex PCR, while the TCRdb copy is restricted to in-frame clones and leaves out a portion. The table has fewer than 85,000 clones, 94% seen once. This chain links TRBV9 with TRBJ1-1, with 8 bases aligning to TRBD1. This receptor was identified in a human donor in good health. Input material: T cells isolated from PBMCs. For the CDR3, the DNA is TGTGCCAGCAGCGGCAGCCAGGGACAGGTTGCTTTCTTT. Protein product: CASSGSQGQVAFF.